These 8 T cell receptor beta chains came from one sample sequenced in a study of molecular identifiers for immune sequencing clone quantification. TCRdb fed the PCR reads into MiXCR, producing one record per CDR3 protein. This sample has 300,000 to 400,000 distinct CDR3 sequences; 24% occur once, and the top ten carry 0.65% to 0.75%. What was sequenced was naive CD8+ T cells from blood, with Jurkat cell RNA spiked in. Subset in this sample: FACS-sorted CD8+CD4-CCR7+CD45RA+ naive T cells. The receptors derive from a human donor in good health. Some libraries in this study had Jurkat cell RNA spiked in.

The J gene is TRBJ1-6, the V gene TRBV7-9; D not resolved. Trimming shortened V by 5 bases and J by 9 bases, and 11 bases separated the two germline ends. This CDR3 comprises 13 residues. Germline assignment: CDR1 SEHNR and CDR2 FQNEAQ (reference sequence). CDR3 region: CASSRMEGSPLHF. The CDR3 nucleotides are TGTGCCAGCAGCCGAATGGAGGGTTCACCCCTCCACTTT. The full variable domain, with the rest looked up from reference TRBV7-9 and TRBJ1-6, is DTGVSQNPRHKITKRGQNVTFRCDPISEHNRLYWYRQTLGQGPEFLTYFQNEAQLEKSRLLSDRFSAERPKGSFSTLEIQRTEQGDSAMYLCASSRMEGSPLHFGNGTRLTVT.

With respect to this clonotype: Since a much larger clone is just one base distant, this may be a read error. The chain joins TRBV7-9 to TRBJ1-2; 8 nucleotides agree with TRBD1. This CDR3 contains 15 residues. Germline-derived CDR1 and CDR2 are SEHNR and FQNEAQ (reference sequence). The CDR3 DNA is TGTGCCAGCAGCACACCTTCGGACAGGGCCAATGGCTGCACCTTC. It translates to CASSTPSDRANGCTF.

The V and J genes are TRBV28 and TRBJ2-7; 9 nucleotides align to TRBD2. The CDR3 runs to 14 residues. The germline V gene encodes CDR1 MDHEN and CDR2 SYDVKM. The V and J ends lost 6 bases and 2 bases, in that order; junction bases with no gene match: 5. The CDR3 nucleotides are TGTGCCAGCAGCCGTCTAGCGGGAACCTACGAGCAGTACTTC. Translated: CASSRLAGTYEQYF.

V usage is TRBV7-9 and J usage is TRBJ2-5; D uncertain. CDR1 is SEHNR, CDR2 FQNEAQ, per germline (reference sequence). Trimming removed 4 bases at V and 5 bases at J, with 8 bases between. The CDR3 has 12 amino acids. CDR3 loop: CASSSSTETQYF. The CDR3 nucleotides are TGTGCCAGCAGCTCCTCCACGGAGACCCAGTACTTC.

The table lists this clonotype with a few counts. The junction and the germline gene differ at one end; a read error may be behind it. The chain has TRBV6-5 and TRBJ1-1; D is undetermined. Germline V gives CDR1 MNHEY, CDR2 SVGAGI. The CDR3 extends over 14 amino acids. CDR3 DNA: TGTGCCAGCAGTTACTCTTCGGGAGTCGCTGAAGCTTCCTTT. Its translation: CASSYSSGVAEASF.

The table lists this clonotype with many counts. This chain connects TRBV29-1 to TRBJ2-2; 11 bases align to TRBD2. The CDR3 length is 14 residues. Germline V gives CDR1 SQVTM, CDR2 ANQGSEA. V lost 7 bases to trimming and J lost 4 bases; unmatched junction nucleotides: 5. CDR3 sequence: CSATSGAPTGELFF. Here the CDR3 DNA reads TGCAGCGCGACTAGCGGGGCACCCACCGGGGAGCTGTTTTTT.

This clonotype has only a few counts. The chain uses TRBV7-9 and TRBJ1-5; D not resolved. V was pared by 7 bases and J by 4 bases, with 8 bases between. The CDR3 covers 12 residues. Germline CDR1 SEHNR, CDR2 FQNEAQ (reference sequence). Written as DNA, the CDR3 is TGTGCCAGCACCATGGAGAATCAGCCCCAGCATTTT. Amino acids: CASTMENQPQHF.

V is TRBV27 and J is TRBJ1-1, with D possibly matching TRBD1 (6 bases). This CDR3 spans 15 amino acids. The germline V and J ends were trimmed by 3 bases and 10 bases, with 21 bases remaining between them. Germline V gene lookup returns CDR1 MNHEY and CDR2 SMNVEV (reference sequence). The CDR3 loop reads CASSFNPGDARGAFF. Here the CDR3 DNA reads TGTGCCAGCAGTTTCAATCCAGGGGACGCTAGGGGAGCTTTCTTT.